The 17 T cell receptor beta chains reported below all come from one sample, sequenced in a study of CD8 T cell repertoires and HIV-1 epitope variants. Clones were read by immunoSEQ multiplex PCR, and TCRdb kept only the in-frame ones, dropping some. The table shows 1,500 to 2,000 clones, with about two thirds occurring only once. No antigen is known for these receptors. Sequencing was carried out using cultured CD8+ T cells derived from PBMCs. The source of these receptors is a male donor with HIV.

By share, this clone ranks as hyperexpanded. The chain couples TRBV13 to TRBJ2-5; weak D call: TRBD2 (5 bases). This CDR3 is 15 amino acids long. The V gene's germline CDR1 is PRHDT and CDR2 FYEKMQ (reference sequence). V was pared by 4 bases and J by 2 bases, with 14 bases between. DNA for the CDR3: TGTGCCAGCAGCTCCGCCGGGATAGATCAAGAGACCCAGTACTTC. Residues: CASSSAGIDQETQYF. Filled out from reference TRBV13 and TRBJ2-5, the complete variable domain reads AAGVIQSPRHLIKEKRETATLKCYPIPRHDTVYWYQQGPGQDPQFLISFYEKMQSDKGSIPDRFSAQQFSDYHSELNMSSLELGDSALYFCASSSAGIDQETQYFGPGTRLLVL.

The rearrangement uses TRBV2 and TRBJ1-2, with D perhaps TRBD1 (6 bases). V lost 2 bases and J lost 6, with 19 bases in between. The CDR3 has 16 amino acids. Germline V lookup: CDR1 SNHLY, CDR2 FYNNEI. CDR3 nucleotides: TGTGCCAGCAGTGAATCCTGGGCAGGGGCTCGAAATGGCTACACCTTC. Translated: CASSESWAGARNGYTF.

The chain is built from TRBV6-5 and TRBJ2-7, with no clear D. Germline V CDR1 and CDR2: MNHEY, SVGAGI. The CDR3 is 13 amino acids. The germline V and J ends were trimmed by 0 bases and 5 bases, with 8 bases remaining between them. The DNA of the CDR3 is TGTGCCAGCAGTTACTCGGCCCCAGACGAGCAGTACTTC. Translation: CASSYSAPDEQYF.

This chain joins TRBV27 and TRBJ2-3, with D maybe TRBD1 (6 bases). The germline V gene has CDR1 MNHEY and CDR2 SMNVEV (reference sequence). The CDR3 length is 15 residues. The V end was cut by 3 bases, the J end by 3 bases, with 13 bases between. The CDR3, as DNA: TGTGCCAGCAGTTTTACCAGGGGAAGGACAGATACGCAGTATTTT. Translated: CASSFTRGRTDTQYF.

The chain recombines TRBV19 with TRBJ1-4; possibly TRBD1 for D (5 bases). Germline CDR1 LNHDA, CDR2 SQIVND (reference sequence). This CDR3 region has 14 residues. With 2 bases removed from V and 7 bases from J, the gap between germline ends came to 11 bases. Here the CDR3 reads CASSISPRGEKLFF. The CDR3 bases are TGTGCCAGTAGTATATCCCCGAGGGGTGAAAAACTGTTTTTT.

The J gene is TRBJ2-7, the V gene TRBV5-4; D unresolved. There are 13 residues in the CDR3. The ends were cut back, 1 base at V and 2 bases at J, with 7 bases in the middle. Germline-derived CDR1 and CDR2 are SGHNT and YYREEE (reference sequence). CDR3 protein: CASSLKDAYEQYF. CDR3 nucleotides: TGTGCCAGCAGCTTGAAAGACGCCTACGAGCAGTACTTC.

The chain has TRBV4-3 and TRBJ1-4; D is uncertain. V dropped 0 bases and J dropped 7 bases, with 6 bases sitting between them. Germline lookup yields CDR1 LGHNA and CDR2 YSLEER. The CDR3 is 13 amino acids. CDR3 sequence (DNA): TGCGCCAGCAGCCAAGATTCAGGTGAAAAACTGTTTTTT. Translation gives CASSQDSGEKLFF.

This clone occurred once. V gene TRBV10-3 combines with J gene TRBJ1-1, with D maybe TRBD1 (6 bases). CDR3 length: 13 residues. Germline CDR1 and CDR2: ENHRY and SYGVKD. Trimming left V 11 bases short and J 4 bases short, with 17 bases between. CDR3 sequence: CASAEGGGTEAFF. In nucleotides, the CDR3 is TGTGCCTCCGCCGAAGGGGGGGGCACTGAAGCTTTCTTT.

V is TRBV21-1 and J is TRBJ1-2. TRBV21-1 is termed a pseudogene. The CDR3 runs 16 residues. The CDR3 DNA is TGTGCCAGCAGCAAAGCCCCGGGTGAAGTTCCGAATGGCTACACCTTC. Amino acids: CASSKAPGEVPNGYTF.

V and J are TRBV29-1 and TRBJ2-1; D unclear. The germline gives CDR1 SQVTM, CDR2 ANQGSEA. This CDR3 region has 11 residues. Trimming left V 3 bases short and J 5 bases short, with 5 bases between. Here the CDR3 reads CSVEVNNEQFF. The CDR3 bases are TGCAGCGTTGAGGTGAACAATGAGCAGTTCTTC.

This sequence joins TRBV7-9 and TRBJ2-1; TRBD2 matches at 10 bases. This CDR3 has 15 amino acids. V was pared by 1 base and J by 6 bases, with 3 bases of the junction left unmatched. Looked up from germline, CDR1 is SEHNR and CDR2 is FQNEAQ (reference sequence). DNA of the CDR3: TGTGCCAGCAGCTTAGGGACTAGCGGTATCAATGAGCAGTTCTTC. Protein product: CASSLGTSGINEQFF.

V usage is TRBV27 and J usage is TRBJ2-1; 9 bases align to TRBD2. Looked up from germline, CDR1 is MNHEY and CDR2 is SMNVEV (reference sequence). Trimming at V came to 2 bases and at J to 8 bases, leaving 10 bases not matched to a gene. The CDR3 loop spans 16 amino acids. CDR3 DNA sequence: TGTGCCAGCAGTTTACTACTGGCGGGGGGGCCCTATGAGCAGTTCTTC. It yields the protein CASSLLLAGGPYEQFF.

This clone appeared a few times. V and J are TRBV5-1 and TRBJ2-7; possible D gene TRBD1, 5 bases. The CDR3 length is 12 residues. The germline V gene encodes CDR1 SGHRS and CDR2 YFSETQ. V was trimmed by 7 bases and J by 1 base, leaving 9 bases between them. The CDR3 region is CASEGDSYEQYF. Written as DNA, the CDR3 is TGCGCCAGCGAAGGGGATTCCTACGAGCAGTACTTC.

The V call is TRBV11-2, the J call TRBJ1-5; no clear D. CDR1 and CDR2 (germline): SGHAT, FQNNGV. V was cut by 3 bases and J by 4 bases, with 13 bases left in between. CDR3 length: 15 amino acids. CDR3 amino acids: CASSFEPTVNQPQHF. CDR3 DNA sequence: TGTGCCAGCAGCTTCGAACCCACAGTAAATCAGCCCCAGCATTTT.

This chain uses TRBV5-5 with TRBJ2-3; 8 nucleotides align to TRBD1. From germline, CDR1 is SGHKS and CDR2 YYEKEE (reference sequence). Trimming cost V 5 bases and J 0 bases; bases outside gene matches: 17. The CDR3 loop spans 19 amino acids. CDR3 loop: CASSLLPGQGAESTDTQYF. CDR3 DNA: TGTGCCAGCAGTCTTCTTCCCGGTCAGGGGGCGGAAAGCACAGATACGCAGTATTTT.

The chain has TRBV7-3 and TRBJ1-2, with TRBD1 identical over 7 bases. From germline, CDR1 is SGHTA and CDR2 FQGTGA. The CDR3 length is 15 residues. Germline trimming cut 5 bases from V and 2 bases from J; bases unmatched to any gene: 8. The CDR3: CASSPQGGPNYGYTF. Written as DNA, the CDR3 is TGTGCCAGCAGCCCCCAGGGGGGGCCCAACTATGGCTACACCTTC.

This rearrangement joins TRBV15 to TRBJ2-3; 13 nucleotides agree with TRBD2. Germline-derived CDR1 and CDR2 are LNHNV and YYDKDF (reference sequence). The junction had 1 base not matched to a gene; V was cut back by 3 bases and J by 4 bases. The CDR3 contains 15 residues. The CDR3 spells CATSSTSGGADTQYF. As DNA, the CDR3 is TGTGCCACCAGCAGTACTAGCGGGGGGGCAGATACGCAGTATTTT.